A single sample is the source of the 30 T cell receptor beta chains below, sequenced in a study of blood T cell repertoires in COVID-19 (dated by TCRdb to between 2020 and 2021). The method was the immunoSEQ multiplex PCR assay. As stored in TCRdb, this immuneACCESS dataset retains in-frame rearrangements with V and J assigned. A fraction of the clones does not appear; measured against another copy, unresolved V genes explain less than half of the discrepancy, and the remainder lacks a known reason. The sample table records about 57,000 clones; around 87% of these occur just once. Of the sample, 20% to 25% is held by the ten largest clones. The material sequenced was peripheral blood. The receptors derive from a woman aged 80 or older with COVID-19, enrolled during active disease.

The J gene is TRBJ1-1, the V gene TRBV30; 10 bases line up with TRBD1. Germline assignment: CDR1 GTSNPN and CDR2 SVGIG (reference sequence). The CDR3 length is 14 residues. V gave up 3 bases and J gave up 3 bases; unmatched junction bases: 4. The CDR3 DNA reads as TGTGCCTGGAGCCACGGGACAGGGGACACTGAAGCTTTCTTT. Its translation is CAWSHGTGDTEAFF. The variable domain in full, with the rest retrieved from reference TRBV30 and TRBJ1-1, is SQTIHQWPATLVQPVGSPLSLECTVEGTSNPNLYWYRQAAGRGLQLLFYSVGIGQISSEVPQNLSASRPQDRQFILSSKKLLLSDSGFYLCAWSHGTGDTEAFFGQGTRLTVV.

The chain uses TRBV11-2 and TRBJ1-5, with D tentatively TRBD1 (5 bases). The CDR3 is made up of 17 amino acids. The germline CDR1 and CDR2 sequences are SGHAT and FQNNGV. The V end was cut by 2 bases, the J end by 5 bases, with 19 bases between. CDR3 sequence (DNA): TGTGCCAGCAGCTTAAGCTCTGGGGGGGGTGTCCATCAGCCCCAGCATTTT. Protein product: CASSLSSGGGVHQPQHF.

This sequence joins TRBV19 and TRBJ1-3; no definite D call. Germline V CDR1 and CDR2: LNHDA, SQIVND (reference sequence). The CDR3 runs to 14 residues. The germline V and J ends were trimmed by 1 base and 4 bases, with 8 bases remaining between them. The CDR3 DNA reads TGTGCCAGTAGTATAGGGGCACTCGGAAACACCATATATTTT. This translates into CASSIGALGNTIYF.

This sequence joins TRBV19 and TRBJ2-1; 10 bases match TRBD2. Germline CDR1 reads LNHDA; CDR2 reads SQIVND (reference sequence). The length of the CDR3 is 15 residues. V shed 4 bases and J 4 bases; nucleotides not matched to a gene: 4. Here the CDR3 DNA reads TGTGCCAGTAGTAAGGGACTAGCGCAATACAATGAGCAGTTCTTC. Translating it yields CASSKGLAQYNEQFF. Together with reference TRBV19 and TRBJ2-1, the CDR3 gives the full variable domain: DGGITQSPKYLFRKEGQNVTLSCEQNLNHDAMYWYRQDPGQGLRLIYYSQIVNDFQKGDIAEGYSVSREKKESFPLTVTSAQKNPTAFYLCASSKGLAQYNEQFFGPGTRLTVL.

The V and J genes are TRBV19 and TRBJ1-5; 7 nucleotides match TRBD1. Per germline, CDR1 LNHDA and CDR2 SQIVND (reference sequence). V trimming: 4 bases; J trimming: 9 bases; junction bases outside the gene matches: 12. This CDR3 spans 15 amino acids. CDR3 coding DNA: TGTGCCAGTAGTACCTTCCGGGACAGTGCCTCGCCCCAGCATTTT. It encodes CASSTFRDSASPQHF.

The rearrangement joins TRBV6-5 to TRBJ2-7; 10 bases match TRBD1. The CDR3 sequence is 15 residues long. The junction had 12 bases not matched to a gene; V was cut back by 10 bases and J by 3 bases. Germline V gene data show CDR1 as MNHEY and CDR2 as SVGAGI. CDR3 DNA: TGTGCCACAGAGAGGGGGACAGGGGCGTTCTACGAGCAGTACTTC. The encoded protein is CATERGTGAFYEQYF.

This clone was observed a handful of times. This sequence joins TRBV12-3 or TRBV12-4 and TRBJ1-1; D unclear. Trimming stripped 7 bases from V and 7 bases from J, with 10 bases between. The CDR3 has 11 amino acids. Here the CDR3 DNA reads TGTGCCAGCACCCAGCGTAATGAAGCTTTCTTT. Translation: CASTQRNEAFF.

J is TRBJ1-5 and V is TRBV14; D remains unclear. Germline loops: CDR1 SGHDN, CDR2 FVKESK. Trimming removed 1 base at V and 5 bases at J, with 6 bases between. The CDR3 contains 13 residues. The CDR3 DNA reads TGTGCCAGCAGCCAAGGTATAGATCAGCCCCAGCATTTT. It translates to CASSQGIDQPQHF.

The gene calls are TRBV19 and TRBJ2-1; D gene ambiguous. V lost 6 bases, J lost 0 bases, and 9 bases lay in between. The CDR3 is 14 amino acids. CDR1 and CDR2 (germline): LNHDA, SQIVND (reference sequence). The chain's CDR3 is CASRRQDSYNEQFF. The CDR3 DNA reads as TGTGCCAGTAGAAGGCAGGACTCCTACAATGAGCAGTTCTTC. The variable domain in full, with the rest retrieved from reference TRBV19 and TRBJ2-1, is DGGITQSPKYLFRKEGQNVTLSCEQNLNHDAMYWYRQDPGQGLRLIYYSQIVNDFQKGDIAEGYSVSREKKESFPLTVTSAQKNPTAFYLCASRRQDSYNEQFFGPGTRLTVL.

This chain connects TRBV5-4 to TRBJ2-2, with D possibly TRBD1 on 6 matching bases. This CDR3 comprises 16 residues. Trimming took 3 bases from V and 0 from J, leaving 12 bases between them. Germline lookup yields CDR1 SGHNT and CDR2 YYREEE (reference sequence). CDR3 residues: CASSSWTAANTGELFF. In DNA, the CDR3 is TGTGCCAGCAGCTCATGGACAGCCGCGAACACCGGGGAGCTGTTTTTT.

The chain joins TRBV5-1 to TRBJ2-2; possibly TRBD2 for D (5 bases). CDR1 and CDR2 (germline): SGHRS, YFSETQ. Trimming left V 3 bases short and J 5 bases short, with 17 bases between. CDR3 size: 16 residues. The CDR3 nucleotides are TGCGCCAGCAGCTATACATCGGGGAGAAGGACCGGGGAGCTGTTTTTT. Translated: CASSYTSGRRTGELFF.

The rearrangement uses TRBV19 and TRBJ1-1; 12 nucleotides align to TRBD1. Trimming took 6 bases from V and 5 from J; bases not matched to a gene: 7. Germline V CDR1 and CDR2: LNHDA, SQIVND (reference sequence). The CDR3 spans 15 residues. CDR3 protein: CASRGQGARETEAFF. The CDR3 DNA sequence: TGTGCCAGTAGGGGACAGGGGGCGCGGGAAACTGAAGCTTTCTTT.

The chain joins TRBV5-1 to TRBJ1-2; tentatively, D is TRBD1 (6 bases). Germline loops: CDR1 SGHRS, CDR2 YFSETQ. CDR3 length: 14 amino acids. Trimming removed 1 base from V and 4 bases from J, with 11 bases in between. The CDR3 sequence: CASSLFGGTYGYTF. DNA of the CDR3: TGCGCCAGCAGCTTGTTTGGGGGCACCTATGGCTACACCTTC.

V usage is TRBV4-1 and J usage is TRBJ2-1; 7 nucleotides agree with TRBD2. After removal of 2 bases from V and 4 bases from J, the junction contained 5 bases not matched to a gene. The CDR3 runs to 15 residues. CDR1 and CDR2 from the germline V gene are MGHRA and YSYEKL. CDR3 region: CASSQLTSRYNEQFF. CDR3 bases: TGCGCCAGCAGCCAACTGACTAGCCGTTACAATGAGCAGTTCTTC.

This chain uses TRBV5-4 with TRBJ2-2, with no clear D. Germline lookup yields CDR1 SGHNT and CDR2 YYREEE (reference sequence). CDR3 length: 13 amino acids. V was clipped by 4 bases and J by 3 bases, with 7 bases between them. The CDR3 is CASSIDYTGELFF. CDR3 bases: TGTGCCAGCAGCATTGACTACACCGGGGAGCTGTTTTTT.

This chain connects TRBV2 to TRBJ1-3, with 9 nucleotides matching TRBD1. V lost 6 bases, J lost 0 bases, and 12 bases stayed unmatched. The germline V gene encodes CDR1 SNHLY and CDR2 FYNNEI. This CDR3 is 18 amino acids long. The CDR3: CASSVPGQGSVSGNTIYF. In DNA form, the CDR3 reads TGTGCCAGCAGCGTCCCGGGACAGGGCTCGGTCTCTGGAAACACCATATATTTT.

The chain joins TRBV27 to TRBJ2-1; 7 bases map to TRBD1. Germline V lookup: CDR1 MNHEY, CDR2 SMNVEV (reference sequence). The CDR3 extends over 15 amino acids. Trimming cost V 1 base and J 8 bases; bases outside gene matches: 8. In nucleotides, the CDR3 is TGTGCCAGCAGTTTATGGGGACAGCCGACGGATGAGCAGTTCTTC. The encoded protein is CASSLWGQPTDEQFF.

The chain has TRBV5-5 and TRBJ2-1; 8 bases fit TRBD1. The V and J ends lost 1 base and 3 bases, in that order; junction bases with no gene match: 3. CDR3 length: 15 amino acids. Germline lookup yields CDR1 SGHKS and CDR2 YYEKEE (reference sequence). The DNA for the CDR3 is TGTGCCAGCAGCTTGTTGGGACAGGACTACAATGAGCAGTTCTTC. It encodes CASSLLGQDYNEQFF.

The V gene is TRBV7-9, the J gene TRBJ1-2; D perhaps matches TRBD1 (5 bases). Germline V gives CDR1 SEHNR, CDR2 FQNEAQ (reference sequence). Trimming left V 1 base short and J 7 bases short, with 7 bases between. The CDR3 is 12 residues long. In DNA, the CDR3 is TGTGCCAGCAGCTTAGTAGGGGTTGGCTACACCTTC. The encoded protein is CASSLVGVGYTF.

V usage is TRBV27 and J usage is TRBJ2-7; D perhaps matches TRBD1 (5 bases). The CDR3 loop spans 15 amino acids. Between the trimmed V and J ends, which lost 5 bases and 2 bases, there was a span of 16 bases. From germline, CDR1 is MNHEY and CDR2 SMNVEV (reference sequence). CDR3 amino acids: CASSTPRQGPYEQYF. The CDR3 bases are TGTGCCAGCAGTACACCCCGCCAGGGTCCCTACGAGCAGTACTTC.

V is TRBV5-1 and J is TRBJ1-1; D perhaps matches TRBD1 (6 bases). Per the germline V gene, CDR1 is SGHRS and CDR2 is YFSETQ. This CDR3 is built from 14 residues. V lost 0 bases to trimming and J lost 8 bases, with 14 bases between them. The CDR3 DNA follows: TGCGCCAGCAGCTTGGCCGGCCGGGACAAAGAAGCTTTCTTT. This translates into CASSLAGRDKEAFF. Together with reference TRBV5-1 and TRBJ1-1, the CDR3 gives the full variable domain: KAGVTQTPRYLIKTRGQQVTLSCSPISGHRSVSWYQQTPGQGLQFLFEYFSETQRNKGNFPGRFSGRQFSNSRSEMNVSTLELGDSALYLCASSLAGRDKEAFFGQGTRLTVV.

This chain links TRBV7-2 with TRBJ2-1, with D tentatively TRBD2 (6 bases). V dropped 4 bases and J dropped 13 bases, with 17 bases sitting between them. From germline, CDR1 is SGHTA and CDR2 FQGNSA. This CDR3 has 13 amino acids. The DNA of the CDR3 is TGTGCCAGCAGCTGGAGGGGAGCCCACTTCCAGTTCTTC. Translation gives CASSWRGAHFQFF.

The chain has TRBV11-2 and TRBJ2-3, with TRBD2 matching over 8 bases. This CDR3 spans 16 amino acids. The junction had 6 bases not matched to a gene; V was cut back by 1 base and J by 3 bases. Germline CDR1 is SGHAT and CDR2 is FQNNGV. CDR3 sequence reads: CASSLVAGGKTDTQYF. The CDR3 DNA reads TGTGCCAGCAGCTTAGTTGCGGGGGGTAAGACAGATACGCAGTATTTT.

The chain couples TRBV9 to TRBJ2-5; TRBD2 matches 9 bases. The CDR3 totals 14 residues. Trimming at V came to 2 bases and at J to 4 bases, leaving 3 bases not matched to a gene. The germline V gene has CDR1 SGDLS and CDR2 YYNGEE. The chain's CDR3 is CASSVAGGLETQYF. The DNA for the CDR3 is TGTGCCAGCAGCGTCGCGGGGGGGCTAGAGACCCAGTACTTC.

This CDR3 is CASTTRDVANEKLFF. DNA for the CDR3: TGTGCCAGCACCACTCGTGATGTGGCTAATGAAAAACTGTTTTTT. This rearrangement joins TRBV5-6 to TRBJ1-4; D gene uncertain. Germline V CDR1 and CDR2: SGHDT, YYEEEE. Trimming shortened V by 6 bases and J by 3 bases, and 15 bases separated the two germline ends. The CDR3 has 15 residues. Based on the CDR3 plus reference TRBV5-6 and TRBJ1-4, the full variable domain is DAGVTQSPTHLIKTRGQQVTLRCSPKSGHDTVSWYQQALGQGPQFIFQYYEEEERQRGNFPDRFSGHQFPNYSSELNVNALLLGDSALYLCASTTRDVANEKLFFGSGTQLSVL.

The rearrangement uses TRBV5-1 and TRBJ1-3; 7 bases line up with TRBD1. CDR3 length: 15 residues. J gave up 2 bases and V 3 bases, and 5 bases lay outside the gene matches. The germline V gene encodes CDR1 SGHRS and CDR2 YFSETQ. CDR3 nucleotides: TGCGCCAGCAGCTGGGACGGGACAGCTGGAAACACCATATATTTT. Its translation: CASSWDGTAGNTIYF.

The V call is TRBV2, the J call TRBJ1-2; D not resolved. CDR1 is SNHLY, CDR2 FYNNEI, per germline. V was shortened by 7 bases and J by 13 bases, with 22 bases between the two germline ends. The CDR3 is 13 residues long. This CDR3 reads CASTRDTVKVSTF. The CDR3 nucleotides are TGTGCCAGCACTCGCGACACGGTCAAAGTCAGCACCTTC.

The genes are TRBV6-1 and TRBJ2-3, with TRBD1 matching over 9 bases. Per the germline V gene, CDR1 is MNHNS and CDR2 is SASEGT. Trimming removed 2 bases from V and 4 bases from J; junction bases left unmatched: 4. There are 15 residues in the CDR3. The CDR3 DNA sequence: TGTGCCAGCAGTGAAACAGGGACAGGGCCAGATACGCAGTATTTT. Residues: CASSETGTGPDTQYF.

In its sample, this clone was seen a few times. The rearrangement joins TRBV9 to TRBJ1-6; no clear D. Trimming shortened V by 0 bases and J by 8 bases, and 9 bases separated the two germline ends. CDR1 and CDR2 (germline): SGDLS, YYNGEE. CDR3 size: 14 residues. The CDR3 region is CASSVAGVDSPLHF. For the CDR3, the DNA is TGTGCCAGCAGCGTAGCCGGGGTTGATTCACCCCTCCACTTT.

The CDR3 loop reads CASSLIGGGARTDTQYF. In DNA, the CDR3 is TGTGCCAGCAGCTTAATCGGCGGGGGGGCAAGGACAGATACGCAGTATTTT. This chain joins TRBV7-2 and TRBJ2-3; 9 bases agree with TRBD2. Trimming removed 2 bases from V and 3 bases from J; junction bases left unmatched: 9. Germline CDR1 is SGHTA and CDR2 is FQGNSA. The CDR3 has 17 amino acids.